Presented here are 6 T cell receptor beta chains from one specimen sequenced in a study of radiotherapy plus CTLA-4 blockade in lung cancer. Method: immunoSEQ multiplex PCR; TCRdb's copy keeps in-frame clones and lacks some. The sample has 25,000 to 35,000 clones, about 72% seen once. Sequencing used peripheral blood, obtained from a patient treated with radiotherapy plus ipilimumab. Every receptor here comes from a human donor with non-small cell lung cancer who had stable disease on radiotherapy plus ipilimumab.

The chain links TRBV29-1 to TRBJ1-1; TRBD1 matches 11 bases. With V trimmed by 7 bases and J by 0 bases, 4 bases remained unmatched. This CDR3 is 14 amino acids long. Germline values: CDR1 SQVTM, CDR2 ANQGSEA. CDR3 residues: CSAGTGGMNTEAFF. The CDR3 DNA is TGCAGCGCAGGGACAGGGGGGATGAACACTGAAGCTTTCTTT.

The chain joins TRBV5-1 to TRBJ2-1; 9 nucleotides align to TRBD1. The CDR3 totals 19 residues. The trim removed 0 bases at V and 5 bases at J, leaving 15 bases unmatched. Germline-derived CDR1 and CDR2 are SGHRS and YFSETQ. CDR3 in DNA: TGCGCCAGCAGCTTGGCCAAACCCGGGACAGGGCTTTTGGACAATGAGCAGTTCTTC. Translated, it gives CASSLAKPGTGLLDNEQFF. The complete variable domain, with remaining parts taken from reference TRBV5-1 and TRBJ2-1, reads KAGVTQTPRYLIKTRGQQVTLSCSPISGHRSVSWYQQTPGQGLQFLFEYFSETQRNKGNFPGRFSGRQFSNSRSEMNVSTLELGDSALYLCASSLAKPGTGLLDNEQFFGPGTRLTVL.

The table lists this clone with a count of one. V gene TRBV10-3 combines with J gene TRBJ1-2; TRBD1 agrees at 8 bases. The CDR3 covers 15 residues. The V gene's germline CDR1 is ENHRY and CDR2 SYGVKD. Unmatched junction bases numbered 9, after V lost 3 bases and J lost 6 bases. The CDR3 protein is CAISDPGQGENGYTF. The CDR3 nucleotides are TGTGCCATCAGTGACCCTGGACAGGGAGAAAATGGCTACACCTTC.

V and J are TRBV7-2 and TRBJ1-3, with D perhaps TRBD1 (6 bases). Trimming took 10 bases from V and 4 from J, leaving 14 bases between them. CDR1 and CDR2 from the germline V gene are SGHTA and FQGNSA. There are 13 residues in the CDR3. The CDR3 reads CANARDKGNTIYF. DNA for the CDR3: TGTGCCAACGCCCGGGACAAAGGAAACACCATATATTTT.

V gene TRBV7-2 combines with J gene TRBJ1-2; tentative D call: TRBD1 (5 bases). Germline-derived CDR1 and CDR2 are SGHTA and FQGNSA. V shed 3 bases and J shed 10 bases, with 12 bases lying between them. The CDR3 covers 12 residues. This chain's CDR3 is CASSFGTSVYTF. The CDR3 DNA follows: TGTGCCAGCAGCTTCGGGACTAGCGTCTACACCTTC.

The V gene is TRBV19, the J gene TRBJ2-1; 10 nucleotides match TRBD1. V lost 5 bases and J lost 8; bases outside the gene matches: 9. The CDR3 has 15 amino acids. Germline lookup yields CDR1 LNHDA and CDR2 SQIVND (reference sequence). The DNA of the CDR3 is TGTGCCAGTAGTTTCGGGACAGGGGCAGGGGATGAGCAGTTCTTC. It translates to CASSFGTGAGDEQFF.